What follows is one T cell receptor (beta chain) and its context. This entry belongs to a study of blood T cell repertoires in COVID-19. Study summary: PBMCs, B-cell-depleted T cells, or T cells provided the cDNA or gDNA that made up the material.

Original handling: Estimation of nucleated cell counts relied on the amplification of reference gene primers. Only in-frame clones appear in the TCRdb table, and some are missing; sequencing was by immunoSEQ multiplex PCR. Clonal size and the V and J genes are those of that table, whereas D and trimming came from the DNA. The sample holds around 120,000 clones, 90% seen once. Seattle's cohort entered during active infection and was followed longitudinally. Germline V gene sequence: CDR1 SNHLY, CDR2 FYNNEI. V lost 4 bases, J lost 0 bases, and 4 bases stayed unmatched. The CDR3 length is 15 residues. The receptor comes from a man in his sixties with COVID-19, enrolled during active disease. The sample consisted of peripheral blood. This rearrangement joins TRBV2 to TRBJ1-1; 8 nucleotides align to TRBD1. CDR3 coding DNA: TGTGCCAGCAGTGTCCAGGGGGCCTTGAACACTGAAGCTTTCTTT. Protein product: CASSVQGALNTEAFF.